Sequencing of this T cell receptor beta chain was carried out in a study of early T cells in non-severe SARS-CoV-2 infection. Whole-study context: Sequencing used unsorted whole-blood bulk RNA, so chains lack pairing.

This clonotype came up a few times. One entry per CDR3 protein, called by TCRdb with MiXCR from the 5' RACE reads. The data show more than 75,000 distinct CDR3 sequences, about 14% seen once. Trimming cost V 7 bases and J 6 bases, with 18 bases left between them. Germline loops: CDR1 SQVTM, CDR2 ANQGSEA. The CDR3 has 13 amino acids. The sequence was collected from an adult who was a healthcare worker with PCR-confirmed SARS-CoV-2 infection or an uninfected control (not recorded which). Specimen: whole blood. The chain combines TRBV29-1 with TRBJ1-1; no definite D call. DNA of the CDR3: TGCAGCGCCTTAGGTCCACAGCGGGCTGAAGCTTTCTTT. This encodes CSALGPQRAEAFF.